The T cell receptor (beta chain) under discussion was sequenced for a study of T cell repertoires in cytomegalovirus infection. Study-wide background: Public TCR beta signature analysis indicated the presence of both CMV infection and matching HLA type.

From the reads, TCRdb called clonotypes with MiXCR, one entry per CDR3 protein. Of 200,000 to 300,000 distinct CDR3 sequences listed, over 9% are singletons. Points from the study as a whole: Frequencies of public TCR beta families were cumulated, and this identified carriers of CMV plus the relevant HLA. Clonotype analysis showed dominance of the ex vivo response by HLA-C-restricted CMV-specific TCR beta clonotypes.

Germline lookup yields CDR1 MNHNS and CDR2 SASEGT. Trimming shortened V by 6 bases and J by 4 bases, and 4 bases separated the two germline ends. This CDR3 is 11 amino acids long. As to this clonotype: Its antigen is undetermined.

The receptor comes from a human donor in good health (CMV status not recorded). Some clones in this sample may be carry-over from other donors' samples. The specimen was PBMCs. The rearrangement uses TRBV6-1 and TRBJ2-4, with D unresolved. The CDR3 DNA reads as TGTGCCAGCAGCAATAAAAACATTCAGTACTTC. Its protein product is CASSNKNIQYF.